This T cell receptor beta chain appears in the sequencing data of a study of cytomegalovirus exposure and HLA in healthy donors. This CDR3 is 15 amino acids long. Per the germline V gene, CDR1 is MNHNS and CDR2 is SASEGT. V lost 4 bases, J lost 0 bases, and 3 bases stayed unmatched. The PCR was carried out with 60 Vbeta primers and 13 Jbeta primers. Sequencing was performed with immunoSEQ multiplex PCR; in TCRdb, only in-frame clones are kept and a portion is missing. The data hold about 210,000 clones, with just under 80% observed a single time. The chain has TRBV6-1 and TRBJ1-2; 9 bases agree with TRBD1. Sequenced input: PBMCs. This clonotype was obtained from a boy aged 5-17 years in good health and CMV-seronegative. DNA for the CDR3: TGTGCCAGCAGTGTTACAGGGGGCCCTAACTATGGCTACACCTTC. As protein: CASSVTGGPNYGYTF.